The 16 T cell receptor beta chains below were found in one sample sequenced in a study of cytomegalovirus exposure and HLA in healthy donors. 13 Jbeta primers and 60 Vbeta primers were used for the PCR. The table came from immunoSEQ multiplex PCR; TCRdb's copy has only in-frame clones and leaves some out. The sample has some 91,000 clones; roughly two thirds are singletons. Sequences were obtained from PBMCs. These receptor sequences come from a human donor in good health.

This clone has just one count. The gene calls are TRBV7-8 and TRBJ1-6; 8 positions match TRBD1. The V gene's germline CDR1 is SGHVS and CDR2 FQNEAQ. V was pared by 5 bases and J by 6 bases, with 9 bases of the junction left unmatched. This CDR3 is 16 amino acids long. CDR3 sequence reads: CASSPRTGSPNSPLHF. The CDR3, as DNA: TGTGCCAGCAGCCCCCGGACAGGGTCGCCTAATTCACCCCTCCACTTT.

V gene TRBV5-6 combines with J gene TRBJ1-4, with TRBD1 matching over 10 bases. CDR1 and CDR2 from the germline V gene are SGHDT and YYEEEE. The CDR3 has 15 amino acids. V lost 0 bases to trimming and J lost 7 bases; unmatched junction nucleotides: 3. Written as DNA, the CDR3 is TGTGCCAGCAGCTTGGGGACAGGGGGGCCTGAAAAACTGTTTTTT. It specifies CASSLGTGGPEKLFF.

This clone appeared a single time. The rearrangement links TRBV29-1 to TRBJ1-2, with D possibly being TRBD1 (5 bases). CDR1 is SQVTM, CDR2 ANQGSEA, per germline. This CDR3 is built from 12 residues. Trimming removed 5 bases at V and 2 bases at J, with 9 bases between. The chain's CDR3 is CSVNGGNYGYTF. In DNA form, the CDR3 reads TGCAGCGTTAACGGGGGGAACTATGGCTACACCTTC.

The gene calls are TRBV11-2 and TRBJ1-1; TRBD1 is a possible D gene (6 bases). Germline lookup yields CDR1 SGHAT and CDR2 FQNNGV. This CDR3 is built from 12 residues. V dropped 1 base and J dropped 9 bases, with 9 bases sitting between them. CDR3 loop: CASSLAQGQAFF. In DNA form, the CDR3 reads TGTGCCAGCAGCTTAGCACAGGGCCAAGCTTTCTTT.

The V call is TRBV19, the J call TRBJ2-3; 14 bases are shared with TRBD2. Germline values: CDR1 LNHDA, CDR2 SQIVND (reference sequence). Losses at the gene ends were 4 bases for V and 3 bases for J; bases not matched to a gene: 3. The CDR3 consists of 16 residues. The CDR3 DNA follows: TGTGCCAGTAGTACTCGGACTAGCGGGGGGACAGATACGCAGTATTTT. It encodes CASSTRTSGGTDTQYF. Based on the CDR3 plus reference TRBV19 and TRBJ2-3, the full variable domain is DGGITQSPKYLFRKEGQNVTLSCEQNLNHDAMYWYRQDPGQGLRLIYYSQIVNDFQKGDIAEGYSVSREKKESFPLTVTSAQKNPTAFYLCASSTRTSGGTDTQYFGPGTRLTVL.

The chain couples TRBV4-3 to TRBJ2-3, with TRBD1 as a possible D gene (5 bases). V lost 1 base to trimming and J lost 2 bases, with 10 bases between them. This CDR3 comprises 15 residues. Germline CDR1 reads LGHNA; CDR2 reads YSLEER. CDR3 nucleotides: TGCGCCAGCAGCCAAGCCAGGGTCGCCACAGATACGCAGTATTTT. Translation gives CASSQARVATDTQYF.

V gene TRBV6-1 combines with J gene TRBJ2-5; 7 bases align to TRBD2. The J segment lost 2 bases and the V segment lost 6 bases, leaving 9 bases of the junction unmatched. This CDR3 is built from 15 residues. The germline gives CDR1 MNHNS, CDR2 SASEGT. CDR3 protein: CASSGLDSVQETQYF. CDR3 DNA sequence: TGTGCCAGCAGCGGACTAGACTCCGTACAAGAGACCCAGTACTTC.

This clone was seen just once. V gene TRBV9 combines with J gene TRBJ1-1; D is undetermined. This CDR3 comprises 13 residues. V gave up 0 bases and J gave up 3 bases, with 6 bases separating them. Germline V lookup: CDR1 SGDLS, CDR2 YYNGEE. The CDR3 loop reads CASSVDGHTEAFF. CDR3 sequence (DNA): TGTGCCAGCAGCGTAGATGGCCACACTGAAGCTTTCTTT.

Comments on this clone: One junction end disagrees with the germline gene, perhaps due to a read error. This chain uses TRBV7-7 with TRBJ2-1; perhaps TRBD2 as D (5 bases). The germline V gene has CDR1 SSHAT and CDR2 FNYEAQ (reference sequence). The CDR3 loop spans 13 amino acids. The CDR3 nucleotides are TGTGCTAGCAGCTTGGACTCAATCAATGAGCAGTTCTTC. It translates to CASSLDSINEQFF.

This chain links TRBV6-1 with TRBJ2-7, with no clear D. Germline CDR1 and CDR2: MNHNS and SASEGT. Trimming took off 4 bases at V and 5 bases at J, with 9 bases between the two ends. The CDR3 runs to 12 residues. The CDR3 nucleotides read TGTGCCAGCAGTGGTGTGTTTAACGAGCAGTACTTC. Translating gives CASSGVFNEQYF.

The gene calls are TRBV4-3 and TRBJ2-3; 13 bases are a match to TRBD2. Germline trimming cut 4 bases from V and 9 bases from J; bases unmatched to any gene: 13. The CDR3 contains 17 residues. CDR1 is LGHNA and CDR2 is YSLEER in the germline V gene. The CDR3 DNA reads as TGCGCCAGCAGCCCCACAATCACTAGCGGGGGGGCCGTAACGCAGTATTTT. Amino acid sequence: CASSPTITSGGAVTQYF.

V gene TRBV27 combines with J gene TRBJ2-7; the match to TRBD1 covers 10 bases. CDR3 length: 15 residues. Germline values: CDR1 MNHEY, CDR2 SMNVEV (reference sequence). With V trimmed by 5 bases and J by 6 bases, 10 bases remained unmatched. The CDR3 region has the DNA TGTGCCAGCAGTGGCGCCGGGACAGGGGAAGGCGAGCAGTACTTC. It codes for CASSGAGTGEGEQYF.

The CDR3 DNA reads TGCGCCAGCAGCTTGGAGCCGGGACAGTACACCGGGGAGCTGTTTTTT. Its translation: CASSLEPGQYTGELFF. The chain combines TRBV5-1 with TRBJ2-2; 7 bases are a match to TRBD1. The CDR3 contains 16 residues. Germline-derived CDR1 and CDR2 are SGHRS and YFSETQ. V dropped 0 bases and J dropped 3; count of bases not matched to a gene: 5. Drawing the rest from reference TRBV5-1 and TRBJ2-2, the complete variable domain is KAGVTQTPRYLIKTRGQQVTLSCSPISGHRSVSWYQQTPGQGLQFLFEYFSETQRNKGNFPGRFSGRQFSNSRSEMNVSTLELGDSALYLCASSLEPGQYTGELFFGEGSRLTVL.

J is TRBJ1-2 and V is TRBV16, with 12 bases fitting TRBD1. CDR1 and CDR2 from the germline V gene are KGHSY and FQNENV. V shed 4 bases and J 3 bases; nucleotides not matched to a gene: 6. CDR3 size: 16 residues. CDR3 sequence reads: CASSRGTGGAYYGYTF. CDR3 in DNA: TGTGCCAGCAGCCGCGGGACAGGGGGCGCCTACTATGGCTACACCTTC.

The J gene is TRBJ2-2, the V gene TRBV6-5; no definite D call. Germline values: CDR1 MNHEY, CDR2 SVGAGI. CDR3 length: 12 amino acids. Trimming removed 6 bases from V and 6 bases from J, with 8 bases in between. The CDR3 DNA reads as TGTGCCAGCAGCCGAACTTCCGGGGAGCTGTTTTTT. Its translation: CASSRTSGELFF.

This chain joins TRBV4-1 and TRBJ2-3, with D tentatively TRBD2 (5 bases). V was cut by 0 bases and J by 1 base, with 11 bases left in between. Germline V gene sequence: CDR1 MGHRA, CDR2 YSYEKL. The CDR3 runs 16 residues. This CDR3 is CASSQDGRYRTDTQYF. The CDR3 DNA follows: TGCGCCAGCAGCCAAGATGGGAGATATCGCACAGATACGCAGTATTTT.